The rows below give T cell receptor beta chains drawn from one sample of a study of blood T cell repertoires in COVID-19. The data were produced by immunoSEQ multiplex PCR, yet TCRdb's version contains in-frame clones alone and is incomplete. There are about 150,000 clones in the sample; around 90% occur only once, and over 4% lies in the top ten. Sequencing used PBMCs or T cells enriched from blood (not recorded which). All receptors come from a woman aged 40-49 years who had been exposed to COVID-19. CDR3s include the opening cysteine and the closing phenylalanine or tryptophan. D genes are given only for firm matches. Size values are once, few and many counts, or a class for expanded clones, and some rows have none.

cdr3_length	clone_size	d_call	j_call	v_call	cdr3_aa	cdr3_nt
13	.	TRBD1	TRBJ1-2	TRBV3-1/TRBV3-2	CASSKGQGDGYTF	TGTGCCAGCAGCAAAGGACAGGGCGATGGCTACACCTTC
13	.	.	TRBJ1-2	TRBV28	CASSFGQNYGYTF	TGTGCCAGCAGTTTTGGACAAAACTATGGCTACACCTTC
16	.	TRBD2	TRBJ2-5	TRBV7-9	CASSRGLAGDQETQYF	TGTGCCAGCTCGAGGGGGCTAGCGGGAGATCAGGAGACCCAGTACTTC
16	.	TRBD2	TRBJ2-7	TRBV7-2	CASSKFLAGDPYEQYF	TGTGCCAGCAGCAAGTTCCTAGCGGGGGACCCCTACGAGCAGTACTTC
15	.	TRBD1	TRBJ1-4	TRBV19	CASRLSTGGDEKLFF	TGTGCCAGTAGGCTTTCGACAGGGGGTGATGAAAAACTGTTTTTT
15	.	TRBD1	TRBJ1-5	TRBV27	CASSFTGVSDQPQHF	TGTGCCAGCAGTTTTACAGGGGTGTCAGATCAGCCCCAGCATTTT
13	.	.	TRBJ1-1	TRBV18	CASSPKGGVEAFF	TGTGCCAGCTCACCCAAGGGAGGCGTCGAAGCTTTCTTT
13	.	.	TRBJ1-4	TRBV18	CASSLGSDEKLFF	TGTGCCAGCTCTCTCGGGTCCGACGAAAAACTGTTTTTT
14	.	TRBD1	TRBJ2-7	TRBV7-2	CASSPSDRVYEQYF	TGTGCCAGCAGCCCCTCGGACAGGGTCTACGAGCAGTACTTC
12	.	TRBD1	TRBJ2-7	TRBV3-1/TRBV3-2	CASSPGTVKQYF	TGTGCCAGCAGCCCGGGGACAGTAAAGCAGTACTTC
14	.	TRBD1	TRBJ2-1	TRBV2	CASSVRTGYNEQFF	TGTGCCAGCAGTGTGAGGACAGGGTACAATGAGCAGTTCTTC
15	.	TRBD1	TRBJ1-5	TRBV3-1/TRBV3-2	CASSQFTGGAEPQHF	TGTGCCAGCAGCCAATTCACAGGGGGTGCGGAGCCCCAGCATTTT
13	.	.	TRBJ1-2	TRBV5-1	CASSSTTGLGYTF	TGCGCCAGCAGCTCCACGACAGGTCTGGGCTACACCTTC
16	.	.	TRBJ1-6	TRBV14	CASSLDRSSYNSPLHF	TGTGCCAGCAGCTTAGACAGGAGCTCCTATAATTCACCCCTCCACTTT
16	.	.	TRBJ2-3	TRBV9	CASSVVGATSTDTQYF	TGTGCCAGCAGCGTAGTAGGGGCGACTAGCACAGATACGCAGTATTTT
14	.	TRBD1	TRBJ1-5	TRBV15	CATSRGDRGQPQHF	TGTGCCACCAGCAGGGGGGACAGGGGTCAGCCCCAGCATTTT
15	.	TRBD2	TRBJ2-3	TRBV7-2	CASSHALSGSRTQYF	TGTGCCAGCAGCCACGCATTAAGCGGGAGTCGTACGCAGTATTTT
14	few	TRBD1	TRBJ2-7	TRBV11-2	CASSLAGGAGQQYF	TGTGCCAGCAGCTTAGCAGGGGGAGCAGGTCAACAGTACTTC
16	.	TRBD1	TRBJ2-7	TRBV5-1	CASSQNTGGLSYEQYF	TGCGCCAGCAGCCAAAACACAGGGGGCCTCTCCTACGAGCAGTACTTC
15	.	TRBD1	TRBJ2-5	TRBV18	CASSPTGTGIETQYF	TGTGCCAGCTCACCAACCGGGACAGGGATCGAGACCCAGTACTTC
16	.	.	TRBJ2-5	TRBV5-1	CASSLGLSTPQETQYF	TGCGCCAGCAGCTTGGGGCTGTCCACACCTCAAGAGACCCAGTACTTC
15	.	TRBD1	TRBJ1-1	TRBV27	CASSSPGQGEFKAFF	TGTGCCAGCAGTTCTCCGGGACAGGGGGAATTTAAAGCTTTCTTT
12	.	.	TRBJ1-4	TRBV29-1	CGTGFRGEKLFF	TGCGGGACGGGGTTCCGGGGGGAAAAACTGTTTTTT
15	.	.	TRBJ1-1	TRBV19	CASRVIQGVGTEAFF	TGTGCCAGTAGAGTAATACAGGGAGTTGGCACTGAAGCTTTCTTT
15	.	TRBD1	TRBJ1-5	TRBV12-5	CASGPTGVGYQPQHF	TGTGCTAGTGGTCCGACAGGGGTGGGATATCAGCCCCAGCATTTT
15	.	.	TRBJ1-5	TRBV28	CASSLSRGIGQPQHF	TGTGCCAGCAGTTTAAGTAGGGGTATCGGTCAGCCCCAGCATTTT
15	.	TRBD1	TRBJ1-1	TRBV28	CASSLLGQGNTEAFF	TGTGCCAGCAGTTTATTGGGACAGGGTAACACTGAAGCTTTCTTT
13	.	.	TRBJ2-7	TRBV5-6	CASSFSLSYEQYF	TGTGCCAGCAGCTTTTCCCTCTCCTACGAGCAGTACTTC
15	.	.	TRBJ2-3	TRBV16	CASSQIELERRTQYF	TGTGCCAGCAGCCAAATCGAGCTTGAGCGCCGGACGCAGTATTTT
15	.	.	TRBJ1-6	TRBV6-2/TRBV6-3	CASSYTSSYNSPLHF	TGTGCCAGCAGTTACACAAGCTCCTATAATTCACCCCTCCACTTT
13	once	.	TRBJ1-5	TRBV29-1	CSVAPRRDQPQHF	TGCAGCGTTGCCCCAAGGAGAGATCAGCCCCAGCATTTT
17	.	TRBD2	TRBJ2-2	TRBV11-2	CASSLGGTSGNTGELFF	TGTGCCAGCAGCTTAGGGGGGACTAGCGGGAACACCGGGGAGCTGTTTTTT
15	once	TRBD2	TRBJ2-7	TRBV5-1	CASSRSGSTSYEQYF	TGCGCCAGCAGCAGAAGCGGGAGTACCTCCTACGAGCAGTACTTC
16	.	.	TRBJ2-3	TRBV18	CASSPPNSGSTDTQYF	TGTGCCAGCTCACCCCCCAATAGCGGAAGCACAGATACGCAGTATTTT
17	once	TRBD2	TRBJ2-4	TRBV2	CASSVLAGGVAKNIQYF	TGTGCCAGCAGTGTACTAGCGGGAGGGGTGGCCAAAAACATTCAGTACTTC
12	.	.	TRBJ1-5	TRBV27	CASSQTTDSWHF	TGTGCCAGCAGTCAAACGACGGACTCATGGCATTTT
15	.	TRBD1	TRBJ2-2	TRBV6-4	CASSSRTGGSGELFF	TGTGCCAGCAGTAGCAGGACAGGGGGCTCCGGGGAGCTGTTTTTT
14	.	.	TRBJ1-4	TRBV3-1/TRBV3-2	CASSQGTANEKLFF	TGTGCCAGCAGCCAAGGGACAGCTAATGAAAAACTGTTTTTT
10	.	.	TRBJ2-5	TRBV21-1	CASNTKTQYF	TGTGCCAGCAATACAAAGACCCAGTACTTC
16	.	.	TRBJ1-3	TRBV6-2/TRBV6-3	CASSYSAGVAGNTIYF	TGTGCCAGCAGTTACTCAGCCGGAGTGGCTGGAAACACCATATATTTT
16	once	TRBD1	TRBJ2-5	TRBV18	CASSSQRTGEQETQYF	TGTGCCAGCTCATCCCAACGGACAGGGGAACAAGAGACCCAGTACTTC
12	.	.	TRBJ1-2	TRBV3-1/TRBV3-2	CASSQSGYGYTF	TGTGCCAGCAGCCAAAGCGGTTATGGCTACACCTTC
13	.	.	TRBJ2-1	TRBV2	CASIEGSRNEQFF	TGTGCCAGCATTGAGGGGAGTCGCAATGAGCAGTTCTTC
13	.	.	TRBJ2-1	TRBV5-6	CASRQRPADEQFF	TGTGCCAGCCGGCAAAGGCCAGCGGATGAGCAGTTCTTC
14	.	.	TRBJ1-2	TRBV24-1	CATSDIPGRGGYTF	TGTGCCACCAGTGATATCCCAGGGCGGGGTGGCTACACCTTC
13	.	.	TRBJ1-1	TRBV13	CATRTGMNTEAFF	TGTGCCACCAGAACGGGGATGAACACTGAAGCTTTCTTT
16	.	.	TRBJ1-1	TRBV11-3	CASSYRGKWSSTEAFF	TGTGCCAGCAGCTACCGGGGAAAGTGGTCGTCCACTGAAGCTTTCTTT
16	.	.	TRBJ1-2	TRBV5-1	CASSLAPGSSFGGYTF	TGCGCCAGCAGCTTGGCCCCGGGATCTTCCTTCGGTGGCTACACCTTC
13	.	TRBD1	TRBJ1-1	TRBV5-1	CASSPRGDTEAFF	TGCGCCAGCAGTCCCAGGGGGGACACTGAAGCTTTCTTT
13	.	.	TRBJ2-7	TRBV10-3	CAFRSHSSYEQYF	TGTGCCTTCAGGTCCCATAGCTCCTACGAGCAGTACTTC
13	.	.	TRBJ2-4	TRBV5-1	CASSLQAQNIQYF	TGCGCCAGCAGCTTACAGGCCCAAAACATTCAGTACTTC